This T cell receptor (beta chain) was retrieved from a study of T cells in localized non-small cell lung cancer. A remark on this clone: Its target is unknown.

Sequenced by immunoSEQ multiplex PCR; TCRdb stores in-frame clones only, minus some. Of roughly 11,000 clones listed, less than 35% were seen once; the top ten hold roughly 5.2%. Overall study findings and caveats: Exceeding tumor, uninvolved adjacent lung had the highest T cell clonality. Longer overall survival was associated with a higher density of T cells in the blood. In adjacent lung appeared a median around 59 of the top 100 tumor clones. Only one tumor region went through sequencing, so heterogeneity may still be there.

The CDR3 consists of 15 residues. The ends were cut back, 1 base at V and 3 bases at J, with 12 bases in the middle. Germline values: CDR1 KGHSH, CDR2 LQKENI. The sequenced sample was lung tumor tissue, obtained before any cancer treatment. The TCR sequence derives from a man aged 35-75 years with stage I lung adenocarcinoma. V usage is TRBV18 and J usage is TRBJ1-1; possibly TRBD1 for D (5 bases). The CDR3 DNA reads TGTGCCAGCTCACCACGGGGGAAAGAGGACACTGAAGCTTTCTTT. It translates to CASSPRGKEDTEAFF.